Listed below are T cell receptor beta chains from one sample, sequenced in a study of CD4 T cells in relation to SARS-CoV-2 and coronaviruses. The data were produced by immunoSEQ multiplex PCR, yet TCRdb's version contains in-frame clones alone and is incomplete. Of 35,000 to 40,000 clones listed, around nine tenths are singletons. The sequencing input was memory CD4+ T cells from PBMCs. These receptors were taken from an adult with COVID-19. Both conserved end residues are part of each CDR3. The order of the fields is V gene, D gene, J gene, CDR3 protein. The D gene is left open where the match is weak.

v_call: TRBV5-6
d_call: -
j_call: TRBJ2-3
cdr3_aa: CASSHRVWGEITDTQYF

v_call: TRBV4-2
d_call: TRBD2
j_call: TRBJ2-7
cdr3_aa: CASSQDGTSGIYEQYF

v_call: TRBV7-3
d_call: -
j_call: TRBJ1-1
cdr3_aa: CASSLGGSTEAFF

v_call: TRBV28
d_call: TRBD2
j_call: TRBJ2-6
cdr3_aa: CASRATSVGANVLTF

v_call: TRBV5-1
d_call: -
j_call: TRBJ2-2
cdr3_aa: CASSLESPRELFF

v_call: TRBV6-4
d_call: -
j_call: TRBJ2-3
cdr3_aa: CASSDSSGSSTDTQYF

v_call: TRBV7-2
d_call: TRBD1
j_call: TRBJ2-1
cdr3_aa: CASSFRQGSNEQFF

v_call: TRBV6-4
d_call: -
j_call: TRBJ1-6
cdr3_aa: CASSDRDNSPLHF

v_call: TRBV19
d_call: TRBD2
j_call: TRBJ2-4
cdr3_aa: CASTIPGGIQYF

v_call: TRBV28
d_call: TRBD1
j_call: TRBJ2-7
cdr3_aa: CATPHRGHFYEQYF

v_call: TRBV4-2
d_call: -
j_call: TRBJ1-2
cdr3_aa: CASSQDGGGYGYTF

v_call: TRBV7-2
d_call: TRBD2
j_call: TRBJ2-3
cdr3_aa: CASSLAHIAGRNTDTQYF

v_call: TRBV24-1
d_call: -
j_call: TRBJ2-5
cdr3_aa: CATSTDNRRETQYF

v_call: TRBV7-2
d_call: -
j_call: TRBJ2-7
cdr3_aa: CASSLERVTVTTRQYF

v_call: TRBV27
d_call: -
j_call: TRBJ2-5
cdr3_aa: CASSFHTQPRVETQYF

v_call: TRBV12-3/TRBV12-4
d_call: TRBD1
j_call: TRBJ1-3
cdr3_aa: CASDEGARNTIYF

v_call: TRBV6-5
d_call: -
j_call: TRBJ1-1
cdr3_aa: CASTGRPLNTEAFF

v_call: TRBV5-4
d_call: TRBD1
j_call: TRBJ1-1
cdr3_aa: CASSRDRVQNTEAFF

v_call: TRBV3-1/TRBV3-2
d_call: -
j_call: TRBJ1-5
cdr3_aa: CASSQGGQGNQPQHF

v_call: TRBV24-1
d_call: TRBD1
j_call: TRBJ2-7
cdr3_aa: CATSGTGGYEQYF

v_call: TRBV2
d_call: -
j_call: TRBJ2-1
cdr3_aa: CARGGRGKINEQFF

v_call: TRBV5-1
d_call: -
j_call: TRBJ1-3
cdr3_aa: CASSLEGFSGNTIYF

v_call: TRBV7-6
d_call: -
j_call: TRBJ2-5
cdr3_aa: CASSLVGDGRETQYF

v_call: TRBV5-3
d_call: TRBD1
j_call: TRBJ2-1
cdr3_aa: CARSDRANEQFF

v_call: TRBV6-5
d_call: -
j_call: TRBJ1-6
cdr3_aa: CASRIEFSDSPLHF